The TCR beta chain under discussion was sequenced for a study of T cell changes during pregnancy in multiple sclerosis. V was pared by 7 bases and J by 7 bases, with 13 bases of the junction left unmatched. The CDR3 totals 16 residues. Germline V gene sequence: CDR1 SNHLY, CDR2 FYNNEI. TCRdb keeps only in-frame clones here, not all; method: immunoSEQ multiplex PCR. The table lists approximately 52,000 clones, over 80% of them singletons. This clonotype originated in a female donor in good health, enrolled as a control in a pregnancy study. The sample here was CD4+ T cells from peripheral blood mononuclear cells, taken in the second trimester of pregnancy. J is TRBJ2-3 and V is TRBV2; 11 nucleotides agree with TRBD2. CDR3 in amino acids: CASTLTITSGSNTQYF. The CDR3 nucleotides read TGTGCCAGCACCCTAACCATTACTAGCGGGAGTAATACGCAGTATTTT.